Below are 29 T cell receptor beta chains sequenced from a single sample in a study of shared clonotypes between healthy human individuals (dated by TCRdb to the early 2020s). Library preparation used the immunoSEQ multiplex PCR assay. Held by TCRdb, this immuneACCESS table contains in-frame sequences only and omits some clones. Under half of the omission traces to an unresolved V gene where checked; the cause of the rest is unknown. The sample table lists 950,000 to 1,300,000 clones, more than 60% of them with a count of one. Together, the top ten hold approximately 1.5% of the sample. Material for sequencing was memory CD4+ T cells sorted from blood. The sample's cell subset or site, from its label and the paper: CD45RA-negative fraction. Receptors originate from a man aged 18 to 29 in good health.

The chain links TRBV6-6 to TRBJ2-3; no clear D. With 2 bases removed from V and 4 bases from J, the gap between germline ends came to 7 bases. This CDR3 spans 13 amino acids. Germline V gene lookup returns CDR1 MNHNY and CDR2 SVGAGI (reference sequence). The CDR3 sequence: CASSYKVSDTQYF. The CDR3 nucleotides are TGTGCCAGCAGTTACAAGGTCTCAGATACGCAGTATTTT.

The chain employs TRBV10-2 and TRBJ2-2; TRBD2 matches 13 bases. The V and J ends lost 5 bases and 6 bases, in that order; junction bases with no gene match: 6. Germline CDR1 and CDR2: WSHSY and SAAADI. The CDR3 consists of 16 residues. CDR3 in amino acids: CASSYGLAGVPGELFF. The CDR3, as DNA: TGCGCCAGCAGTTACGGACTAGCGGGAGTTCCCGGGGAGCTGTTTTTT.

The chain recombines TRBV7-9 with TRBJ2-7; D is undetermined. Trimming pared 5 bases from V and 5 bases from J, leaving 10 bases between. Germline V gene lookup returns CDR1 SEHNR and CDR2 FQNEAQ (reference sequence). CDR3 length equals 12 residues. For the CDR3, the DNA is TGTGCCAGCAGCCCTCTCGCGGACGAGCAGTACTTC. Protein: CASSPLADEQYF.

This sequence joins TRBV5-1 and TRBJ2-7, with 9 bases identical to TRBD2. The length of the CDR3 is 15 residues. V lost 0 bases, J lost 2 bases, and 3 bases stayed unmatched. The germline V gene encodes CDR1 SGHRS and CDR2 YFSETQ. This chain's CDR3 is CASSLASGIAYEQYF. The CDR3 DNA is TGCGCCAGCAGCTTGGCTAGCGGGATAGCCTACGAGCAGTACTTC.

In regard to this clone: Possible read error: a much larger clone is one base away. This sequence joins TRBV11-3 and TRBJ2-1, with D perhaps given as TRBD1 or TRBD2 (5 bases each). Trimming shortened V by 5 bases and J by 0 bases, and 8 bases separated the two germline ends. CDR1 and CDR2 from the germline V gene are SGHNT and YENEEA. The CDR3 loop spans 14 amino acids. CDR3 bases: TGTGCCAGCAGCCCAGGGAGCTCCTACAATGAGCAGTTCTTC. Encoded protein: CASSPGSSYNEQFF.

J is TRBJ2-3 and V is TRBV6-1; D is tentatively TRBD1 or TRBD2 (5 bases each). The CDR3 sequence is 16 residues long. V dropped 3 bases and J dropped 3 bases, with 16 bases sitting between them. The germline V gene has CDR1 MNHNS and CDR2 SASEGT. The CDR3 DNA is TGTGCCAGCAGTGAGAAGGGACGGGCTAAAACAGATACGCAGTATTTT. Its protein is CASSEKGRAKTDTQYF.

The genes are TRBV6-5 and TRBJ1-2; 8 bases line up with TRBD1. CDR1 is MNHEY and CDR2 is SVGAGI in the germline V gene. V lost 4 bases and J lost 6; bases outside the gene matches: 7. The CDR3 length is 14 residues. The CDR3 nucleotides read TGTGCCAGCAGTTTAGGACAGGGAAAGGATGGCTACACCTTC. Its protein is CASSLGQGKDGYTF.

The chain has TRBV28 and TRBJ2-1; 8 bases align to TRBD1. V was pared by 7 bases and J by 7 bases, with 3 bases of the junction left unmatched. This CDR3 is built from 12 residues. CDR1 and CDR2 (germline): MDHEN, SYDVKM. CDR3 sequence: CASTGQVNEQFF. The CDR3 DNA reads TGTGCCAGCACGGGACAGGTTAATGAGCAGTTCTTC.

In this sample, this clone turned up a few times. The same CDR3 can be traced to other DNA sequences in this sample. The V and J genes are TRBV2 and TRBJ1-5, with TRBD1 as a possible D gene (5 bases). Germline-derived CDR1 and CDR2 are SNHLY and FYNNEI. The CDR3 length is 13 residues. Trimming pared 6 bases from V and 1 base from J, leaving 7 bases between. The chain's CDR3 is CASSRDSNQPQHF. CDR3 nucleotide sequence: TGTGCCAGCAGCAGGGACAGCAATCAGCCCCAGCATTTT.

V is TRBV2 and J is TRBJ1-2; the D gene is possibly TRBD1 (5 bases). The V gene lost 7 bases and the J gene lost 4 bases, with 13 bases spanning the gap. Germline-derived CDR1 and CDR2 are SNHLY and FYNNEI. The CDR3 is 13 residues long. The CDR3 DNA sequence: TGTGCCAGCAACTTCGACAGATCCTATGGCTACACCTTC. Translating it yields CASNFDRSYGYTF.

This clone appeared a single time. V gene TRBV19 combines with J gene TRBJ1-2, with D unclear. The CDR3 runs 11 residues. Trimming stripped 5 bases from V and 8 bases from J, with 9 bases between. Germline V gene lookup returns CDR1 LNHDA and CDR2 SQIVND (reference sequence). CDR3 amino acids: CASSPGRGYTF. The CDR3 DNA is TGTGCCAGTAGTCCGGGGAGGGGCTACACCTTC.

The CDR3 DNA is TGTGCCAGCAGCTTAAGGGAGGGGGCTCCTACCGGGGAGCTGTTTTTT. This translates into CASSLREGAPTGELFF. The V call is TRBV13, the J call TRBJ2-2, with D possibly called TRBD1 or TRBD2 (7 bases each). CDR1 and CDR2 from the germline V gene are PRHDT and FYEKMQ (reference sequence). Trimming shortened V by 2 bases and J by 5 bases, and 15 bases separated the two germline ends. The CDR3 is made up of 16 amino acids.

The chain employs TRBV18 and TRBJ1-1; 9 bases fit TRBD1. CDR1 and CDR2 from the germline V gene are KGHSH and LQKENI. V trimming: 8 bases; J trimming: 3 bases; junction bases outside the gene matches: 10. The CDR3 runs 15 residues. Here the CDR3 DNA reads TGTGCCAGCAATACCGGGACAGGGTCATACACTGAAGCTTTCTTT. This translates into CASNTGTGSYTEAFF.

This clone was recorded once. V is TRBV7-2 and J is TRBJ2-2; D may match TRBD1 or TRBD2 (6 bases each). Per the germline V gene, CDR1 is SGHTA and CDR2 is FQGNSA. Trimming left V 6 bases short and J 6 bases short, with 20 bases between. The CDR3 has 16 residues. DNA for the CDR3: TGTGCCAGCAGGTTCGGAGGGGGTAACGGTGCCGGGGAGCTGTTTTTT. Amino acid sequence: CASRFGGGNGAGELFF.

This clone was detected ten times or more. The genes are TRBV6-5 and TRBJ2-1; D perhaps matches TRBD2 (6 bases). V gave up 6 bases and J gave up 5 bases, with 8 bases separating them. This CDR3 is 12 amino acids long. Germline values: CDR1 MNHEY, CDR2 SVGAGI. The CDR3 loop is CASSRGNNEQFF. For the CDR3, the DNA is TGTGCCAGCAGCCGGGGGAACAATGAGCAGTTCTTC.

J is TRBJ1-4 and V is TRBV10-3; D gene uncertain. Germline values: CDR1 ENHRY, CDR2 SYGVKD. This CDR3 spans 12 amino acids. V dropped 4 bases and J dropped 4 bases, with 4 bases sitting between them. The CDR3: CAISGFNEKLFF. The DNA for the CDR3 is TGTGCCATCAGTGGCTTTAATGAAAAACTGTTTTTT.

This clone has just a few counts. As DNA, the CDR3 is TGTGCCAGCAGCTTCGGGACAAGGAATGAAAAACTGTTTTTT. Its protein product is CASSFGTRNEKLFF. The genes are TRBV7-2 and TRBJ1-4; D is possibly TRBD1 (6 bases). The V gene lost 3 bases and the J gene lost 5 bases, with 10 bases spanning the gap. The length of the CDR3 is 14 residues. Germline values: CDR1 SGHTA, CDR2 FQGNSA.

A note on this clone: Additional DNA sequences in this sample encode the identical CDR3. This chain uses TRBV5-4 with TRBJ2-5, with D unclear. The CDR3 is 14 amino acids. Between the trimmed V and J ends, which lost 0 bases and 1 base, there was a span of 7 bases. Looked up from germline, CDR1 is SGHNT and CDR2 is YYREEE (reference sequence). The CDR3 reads CASSLGLVQETQYF. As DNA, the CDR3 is TGTGCCAGCAGCTTGGGTCTTGTCCAAGAGACCCAGTACTTC.

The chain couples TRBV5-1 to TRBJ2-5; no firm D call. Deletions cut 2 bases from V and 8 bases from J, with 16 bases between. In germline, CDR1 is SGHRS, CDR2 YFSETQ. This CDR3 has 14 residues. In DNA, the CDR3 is TGCGCCAGCAGCTTAGTAAGGGATAAGAGAACCCAGTACTTC. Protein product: CASSLVRDKRTQYF.

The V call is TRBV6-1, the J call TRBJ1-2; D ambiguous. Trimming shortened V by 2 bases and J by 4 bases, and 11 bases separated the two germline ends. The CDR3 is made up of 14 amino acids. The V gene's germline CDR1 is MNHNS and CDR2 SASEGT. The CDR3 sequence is CASSESRLGYGYTF. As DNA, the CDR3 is TGTGCCAGCAGTGAAAGCAGGTTAGGCTATGGCTACACCTTC.

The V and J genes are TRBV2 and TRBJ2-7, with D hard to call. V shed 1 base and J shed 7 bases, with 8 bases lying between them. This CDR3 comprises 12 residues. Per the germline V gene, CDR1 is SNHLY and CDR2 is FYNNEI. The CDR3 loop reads CASSEGAREQYF. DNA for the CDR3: TGTGCCAGCAGTGAAGGGGCGCGGGAGCAGTACTTC. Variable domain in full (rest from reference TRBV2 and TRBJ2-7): EPEVTQTPSHQVTQMGQEVILRCVPISNHLYFYWYRQILGQKVEFLVSFYNNEISEKSEIFDDQFSVERPDGSNFTLKIRSTKLEDSAMYFCASSEGAREQYFGPGTRLTVT.

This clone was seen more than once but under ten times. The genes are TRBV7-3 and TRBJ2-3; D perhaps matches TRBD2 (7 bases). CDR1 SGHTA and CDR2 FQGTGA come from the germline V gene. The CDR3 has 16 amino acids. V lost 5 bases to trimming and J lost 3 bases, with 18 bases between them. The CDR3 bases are TGTGCCAGCAGCGCCGGGGGGCAAGGAATAACAGATACGCAGTATTTT. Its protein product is CASSAGGQGITDTQYF.

DNA for the CDR3: TGTGCCAGCATCCGGGGACAGGGGGAGGTTTCACCCCTCCACTTT. It codes for CASIRGQGEVSPLHF. This chain links TRBV6-1 with TRBJ1-6; 11 bases are a match to TRBD1. J gave up 9 bases and V 7 bases, and 8 bases lay outside the gene matches. Germline lookup yields CDR1 MNHNS and CDR2 SASEGT. This CDR3 region has 15 residues.

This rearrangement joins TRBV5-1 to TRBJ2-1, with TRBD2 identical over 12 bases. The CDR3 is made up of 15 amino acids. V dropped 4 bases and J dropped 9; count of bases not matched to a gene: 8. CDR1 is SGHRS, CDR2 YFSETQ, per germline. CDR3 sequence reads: CASSERTSGDTEQFF. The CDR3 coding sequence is TGCGCCAGCAGCGAAAGGACTAGCGGGGACACTGAGCAGTTCTTC.

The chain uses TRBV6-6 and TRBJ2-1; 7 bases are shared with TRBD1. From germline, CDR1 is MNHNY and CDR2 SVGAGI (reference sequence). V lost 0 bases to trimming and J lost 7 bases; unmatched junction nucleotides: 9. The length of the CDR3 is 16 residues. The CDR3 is CASSYSMANRGNEQFF. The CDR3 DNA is TGTGCCAGCAGTTACTCGATGGCGAACAGGGGAAATGAGCAGTTCTTC.

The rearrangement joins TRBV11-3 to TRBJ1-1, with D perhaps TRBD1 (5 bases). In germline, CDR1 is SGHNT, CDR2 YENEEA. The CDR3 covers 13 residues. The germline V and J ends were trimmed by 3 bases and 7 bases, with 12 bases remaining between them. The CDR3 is CASSFGTGGEAFF. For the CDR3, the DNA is TGTGCCAGCAGCTTTGGCACCGGGGGTGAAGCTTTCTTT.

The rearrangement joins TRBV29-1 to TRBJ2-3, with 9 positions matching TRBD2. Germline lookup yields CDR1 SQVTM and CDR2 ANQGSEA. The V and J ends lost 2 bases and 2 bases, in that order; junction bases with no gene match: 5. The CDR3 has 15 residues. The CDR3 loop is CSVESSGGSTDTQYF. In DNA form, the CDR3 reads TGCAGCGTTGAATCCAGCGGGGGGTCCACAGATACGCAGTATTTT.

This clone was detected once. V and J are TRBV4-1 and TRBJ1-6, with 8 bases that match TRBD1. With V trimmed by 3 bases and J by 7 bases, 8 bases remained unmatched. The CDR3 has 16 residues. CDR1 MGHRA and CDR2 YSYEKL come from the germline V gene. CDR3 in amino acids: CASSQTGDSRNSPLHF. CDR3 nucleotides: TGCGCCAGCAGCCAGACAGGGGACAGTAGGAATTCACCCCTCCACTTT.

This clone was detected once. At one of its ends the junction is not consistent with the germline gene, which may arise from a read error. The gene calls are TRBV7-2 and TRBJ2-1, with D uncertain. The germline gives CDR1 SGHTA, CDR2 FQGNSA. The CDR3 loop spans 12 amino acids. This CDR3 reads CASSSSDNEQFF. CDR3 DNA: TGTGCCAGCAGCAGCTCCGACAATGAGCAGTTCTTC. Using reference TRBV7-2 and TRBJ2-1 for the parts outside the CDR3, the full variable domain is GAGVSQSPSNKVTEKGKDVELRCDPISGHTALYWYRQSLGQGLEFLIYFQGNSAPDKSGLPSDRFSAERTGGSVSTLTIQRTQQEDSAVYLCASSSSDNEQFFGPGTRLTVL.